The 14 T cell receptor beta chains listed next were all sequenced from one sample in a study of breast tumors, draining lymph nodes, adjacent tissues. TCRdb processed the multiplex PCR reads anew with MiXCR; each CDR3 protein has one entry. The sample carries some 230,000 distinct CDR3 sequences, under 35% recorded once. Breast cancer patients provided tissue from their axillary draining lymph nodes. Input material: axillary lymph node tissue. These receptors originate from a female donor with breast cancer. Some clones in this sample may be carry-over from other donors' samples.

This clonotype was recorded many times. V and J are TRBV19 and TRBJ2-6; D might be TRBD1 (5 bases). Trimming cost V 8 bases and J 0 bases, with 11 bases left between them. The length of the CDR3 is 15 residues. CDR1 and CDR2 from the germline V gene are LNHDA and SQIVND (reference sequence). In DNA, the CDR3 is TGTGCCAGTCGGTATGGGGCCTCTGGGGCCAACGTCCTGACTTTC. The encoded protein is CASRYGASGANVLTF.

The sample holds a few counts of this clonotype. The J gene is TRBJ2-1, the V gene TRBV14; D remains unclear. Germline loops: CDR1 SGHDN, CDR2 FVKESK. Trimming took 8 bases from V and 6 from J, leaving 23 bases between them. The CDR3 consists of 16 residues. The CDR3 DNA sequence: TGTGCCAGCTCACCACCGACTGTAGGAGAGCGCAATGAGCAGTTCTTC. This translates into CASSPPTVGERNEQFF.

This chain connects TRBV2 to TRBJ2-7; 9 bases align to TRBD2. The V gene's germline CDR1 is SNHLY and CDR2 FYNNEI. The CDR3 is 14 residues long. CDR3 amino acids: CARDLAGGTYEQYF. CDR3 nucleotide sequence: TGTGCTAGAGATCTGGCGGGGGGGACGTACGAGCAGTACTTC. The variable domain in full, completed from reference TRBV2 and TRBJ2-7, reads EPEVTQTPSHQVTQMGQEVILRCVPISNHLYFYWYRQILGQKVEFLVSFYNNEISEKSEIFDDQFSVERPDGSNFTLKIRSTKLEDSAMYFCARDLAGGTYEQYFGPGTRLTVT.

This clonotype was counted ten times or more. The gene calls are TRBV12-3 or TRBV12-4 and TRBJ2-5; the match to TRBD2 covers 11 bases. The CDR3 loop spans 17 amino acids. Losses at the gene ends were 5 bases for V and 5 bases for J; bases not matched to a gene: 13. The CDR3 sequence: CASSNSGGDRRWETQYF. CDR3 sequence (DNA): TGTGCCAGCAGTAATAGCGGGGGGGACCGTCGGTGGGAGACCCAGTACTTC.

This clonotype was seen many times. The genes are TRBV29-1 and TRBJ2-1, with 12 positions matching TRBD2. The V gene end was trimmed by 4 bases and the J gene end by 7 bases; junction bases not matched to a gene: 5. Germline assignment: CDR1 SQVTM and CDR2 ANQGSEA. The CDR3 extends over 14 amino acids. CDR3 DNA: TGCAGCGTTGCGACTAGCGGGAGCGGGAATGAGCAGTTCTTC. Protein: CSVATSGSGNEQFF.

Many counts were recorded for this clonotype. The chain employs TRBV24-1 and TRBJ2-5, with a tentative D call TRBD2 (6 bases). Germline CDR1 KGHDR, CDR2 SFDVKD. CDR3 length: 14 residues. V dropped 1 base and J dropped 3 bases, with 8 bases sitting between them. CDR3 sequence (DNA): TGTGCCACCAGTGATTTTGGCGGGAAAGAGACCCAGTACTTC. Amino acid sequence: CATSDFGGKETQYF.

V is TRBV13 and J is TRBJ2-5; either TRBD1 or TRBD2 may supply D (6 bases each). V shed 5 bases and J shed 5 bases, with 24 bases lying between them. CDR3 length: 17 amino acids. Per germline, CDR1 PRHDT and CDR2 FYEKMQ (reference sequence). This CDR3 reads CASSTSSRGPYNETQYF. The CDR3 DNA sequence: TGTGCCAGCAGCACCAGCTCCCGGGGGCCGTACAATGAGACCCAGTACTTC.

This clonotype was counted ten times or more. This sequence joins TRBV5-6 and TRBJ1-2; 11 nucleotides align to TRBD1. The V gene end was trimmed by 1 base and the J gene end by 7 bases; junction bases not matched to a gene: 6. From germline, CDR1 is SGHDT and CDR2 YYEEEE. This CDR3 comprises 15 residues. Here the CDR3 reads CASSLWDRGALGYTF. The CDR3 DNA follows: TGTGCCAGCAGCTTGTGGGACAGGGGGGCCCTTGGCTACACCTTC.

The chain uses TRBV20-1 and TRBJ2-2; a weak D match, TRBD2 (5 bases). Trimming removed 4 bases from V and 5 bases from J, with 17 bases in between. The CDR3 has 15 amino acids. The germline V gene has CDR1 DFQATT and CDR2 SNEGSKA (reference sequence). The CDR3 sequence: CSATPSLSGTGELFF. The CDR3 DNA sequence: TGCAGTGCTACCCCCTCGCTCTCGGGGACCGGGGAGCTGTTTTTT.

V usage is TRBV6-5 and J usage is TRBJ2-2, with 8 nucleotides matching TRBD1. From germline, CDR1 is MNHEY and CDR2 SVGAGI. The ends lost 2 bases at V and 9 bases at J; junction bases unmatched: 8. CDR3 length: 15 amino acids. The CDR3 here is CASSYGQGASRELFF. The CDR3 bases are TGTGCCAGCAGTTACGGGCAGGGGGCTTCCCGGGAGCTGTTTTTT.

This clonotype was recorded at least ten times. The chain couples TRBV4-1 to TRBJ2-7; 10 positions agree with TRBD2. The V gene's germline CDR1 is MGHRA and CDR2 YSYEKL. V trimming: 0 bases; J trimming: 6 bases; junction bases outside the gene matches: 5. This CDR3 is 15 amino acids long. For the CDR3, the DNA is TGCGCCAGCAGCCAAGACGCTAGCGGGAGCCCCGAGCAGTACTTC. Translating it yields CASSQDASGSPEQYF.

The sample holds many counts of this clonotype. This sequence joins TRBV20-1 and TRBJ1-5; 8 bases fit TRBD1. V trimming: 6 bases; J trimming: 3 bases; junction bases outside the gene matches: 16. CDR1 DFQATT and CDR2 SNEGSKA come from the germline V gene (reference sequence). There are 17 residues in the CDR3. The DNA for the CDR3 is TGCAGTGCGGAGGCTCGGGGGGGGACAGGCTCCAATCAGCCCCAGCATTTT. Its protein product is CSAEARGGTGSNQPQHF.

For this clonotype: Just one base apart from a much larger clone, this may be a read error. Here the CDR3 reads CASSLGGNEDTQYF. The CDR3 nucleotides are TGTGCCAGCAGCTTGGGGGGGAACGAAGATACGCAGTATTTT. The chain is built from TRBV5-6 and TRBJ2-3; perhaps D is TRBD1 or TRBD2 (5 bases each). Trimming took off 0 bases at V and 5 bases at J, with 10 bases between the two ends. The germline gives CDR1 SGHDT, CDR2 YYEEEE. The CDR3 extends over 14 amino acids.

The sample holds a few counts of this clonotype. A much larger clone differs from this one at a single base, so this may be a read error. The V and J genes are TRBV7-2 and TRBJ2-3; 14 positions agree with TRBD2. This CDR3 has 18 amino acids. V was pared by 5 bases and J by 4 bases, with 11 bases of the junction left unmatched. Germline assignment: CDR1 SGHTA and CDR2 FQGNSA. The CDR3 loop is CASSPQGTSGSGADTQYF. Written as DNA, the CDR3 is TGTGCCAGCAGCCCCCAAGGGACTAGCGGGAGTGGGGCAGATACGCAGTATTTT.